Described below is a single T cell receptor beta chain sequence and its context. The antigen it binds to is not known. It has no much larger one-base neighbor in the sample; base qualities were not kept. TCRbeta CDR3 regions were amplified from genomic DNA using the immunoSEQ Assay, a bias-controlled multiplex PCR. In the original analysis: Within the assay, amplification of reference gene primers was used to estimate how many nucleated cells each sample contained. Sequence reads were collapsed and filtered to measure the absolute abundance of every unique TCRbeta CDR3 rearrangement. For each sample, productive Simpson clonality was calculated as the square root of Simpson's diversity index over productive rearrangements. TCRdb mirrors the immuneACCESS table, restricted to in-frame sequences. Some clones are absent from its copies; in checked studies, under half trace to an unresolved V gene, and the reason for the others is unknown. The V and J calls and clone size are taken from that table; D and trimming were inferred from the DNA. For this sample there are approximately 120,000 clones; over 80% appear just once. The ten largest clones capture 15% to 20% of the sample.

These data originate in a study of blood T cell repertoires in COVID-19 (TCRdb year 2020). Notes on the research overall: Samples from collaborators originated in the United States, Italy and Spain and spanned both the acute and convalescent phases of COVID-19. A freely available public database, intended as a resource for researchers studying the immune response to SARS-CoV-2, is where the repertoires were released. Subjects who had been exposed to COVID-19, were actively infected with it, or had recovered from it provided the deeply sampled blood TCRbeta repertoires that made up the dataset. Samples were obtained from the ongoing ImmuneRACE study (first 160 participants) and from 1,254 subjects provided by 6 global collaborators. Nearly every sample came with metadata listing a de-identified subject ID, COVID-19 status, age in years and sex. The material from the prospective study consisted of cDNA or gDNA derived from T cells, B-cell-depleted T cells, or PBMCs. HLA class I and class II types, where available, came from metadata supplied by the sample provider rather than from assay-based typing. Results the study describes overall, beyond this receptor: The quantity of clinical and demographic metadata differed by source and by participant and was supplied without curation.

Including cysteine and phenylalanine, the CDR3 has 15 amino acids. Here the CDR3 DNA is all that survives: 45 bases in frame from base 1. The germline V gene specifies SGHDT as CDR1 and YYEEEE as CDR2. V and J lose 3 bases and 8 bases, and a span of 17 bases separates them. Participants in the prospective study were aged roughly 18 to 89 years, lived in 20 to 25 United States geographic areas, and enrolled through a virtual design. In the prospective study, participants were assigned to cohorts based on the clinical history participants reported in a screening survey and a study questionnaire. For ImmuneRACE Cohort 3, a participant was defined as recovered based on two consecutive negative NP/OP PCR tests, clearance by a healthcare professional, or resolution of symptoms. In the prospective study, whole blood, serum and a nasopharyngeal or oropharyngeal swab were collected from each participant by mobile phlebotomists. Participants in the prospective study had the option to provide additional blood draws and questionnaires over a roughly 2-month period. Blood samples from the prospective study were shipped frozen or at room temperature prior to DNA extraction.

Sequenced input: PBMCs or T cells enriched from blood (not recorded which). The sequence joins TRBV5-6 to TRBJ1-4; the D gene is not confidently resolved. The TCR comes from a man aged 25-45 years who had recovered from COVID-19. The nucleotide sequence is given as TGTGCCAGCAGCTCGAGGGCCTTCCAAGGGGAAAAACTGTTTTTT. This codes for CASSSRAFQGEKLFF.